This TCR beta chain derives from a study of regulatory T cells in long-lasting Graves disease. Overall study results and limits: Few sampled subjects may have lowered accuracy.

Time point reported: newly diagnosed GD, antithyroid drugs for less than 3 months. Making the TCR library involved RNA that had been extracted from PBMCs. A word on this clonotype: No antigen is known for it. Being one base from a much bigger clone, this may be a read error.

V dropped 2 bases and J dropped 7 bases, with 20 bases sitting between them. CDR3 length: 16 amino acids. CDR1 and CDR2 (germline): MDHEN, SYDVKM. Researchers made TCR beta libraries by using iRepertoire HTBI primers and running Arm-PCR on CDR3 regions. The authors' processing: Analysis of the samples identified around 64 TRBV and roughly 15 TRBJ segments. MiXCR was run by TCRdb on the multiplex PCR reads, yielding one entry per CDR3 protein. These V and J calls rely on TCRdb rather than the paper's analysis. The sample consists of almost 450,000 distinct CDR3 sequences, 16% of them appearing once. The same specimen was also included in a second study, on T cells in Graves' hyperthyroidism and ophthalmopathy. From that paper: The primer set for the first-round RT-PCR of the TCR CDR3 was HTBI.

This clonotype originated in a woman aged 25 to 39 with Graves disease. The source was peripheral blood mononuclear cells (PBMCs), collected at new diagnosis, from a patient treated with antithyroid drugs. The chain combines TRBV28 with TRBJ2-5, with D tentatively TRBD2 (6 bases). The chain's CDR3 is CASSLASEGLFSTQYF. CDR3 DNA: TGTGCCAGCAGTTTAGCTAGCGAGGGCCTCTTCTCGACCCAGTACTTC.